The 18 T cell receptor beta chains given below trace back to one sample, sequenced in a study of cytomegalovirus exposure and HLA in healthy donors. Use of 60 Vbeta and 13 Jbeta primers characterized the PCR. The protocol was immunoSEQ multiplex PCR, while the TCRdb copy is restricted to in-frame clones and leaves out a portion. This sample has more than 140,000 clones, with around 79% found just once. What was sequenced was PBMCs. The receptors here all came from a male donor in good health and CMV-seronegative.

V and J are TRBV7-2 and TRBJ2-1, with TRBD2 matching 8 bases. Germline values: CDR1 SGHTA, CDR2 FQGNSA. This CDR3 contains 15 residues. With 1 base clipped from V and 5 bases from J, the junction kept 4 bases outside the gene matches. The CDR3 region is CASSLVGLGNNEQFF. CDR3 DNA sequence: TGTGCCAGCAGCTTAGTGGGACTAGGGAACAATGAGCAGTTCTTC.

V gene TRBV7-6 combines with J gene TRBJ2-1, with 9 nucleotides matching TRBD1. Trimming cost V 6 bases and J 3 bases; bases outside gene matches: 9. CDR1 and CDR2 (germline): SGHVS, FNYEAQ. The CDR3 length is 16 residues. As DNA, the CDR3 is TGTGCCAGCAGTTCCGAGGACAGGGGTCGCTACAATGAGCAGTTCTTC. As protein: CASSSEDRGRYNEQFF.

This chain connects TRBV7-6 to TRBJ2-2, with TRBD2 as a possible D gene (6 bases). The CDR3 is made up of 18 amino acids. Germline values: CDR1 SGHVS, CDR2 FNYEAQ. Deletions cut 0 bases from V and 1 base from J, with 15 bases between. CDR3 DNA sequence: TGTGCCAGCAGCTTAGCGGGAGGTCCTTCGGGGAACACCGGGGAGCTGTTTTTT. Protein: CASSLAGGPSGNTGELFF. The whole variable domain, filled in from reference TRBV7-6 and TRBJ2-2, reads GAGVSQSPRYKVTKRGQDVALRCDPISGHVSLYWYRQALGQGPEFLTYFNYEAQQDKSGLPNDRFSAERPEGSISTLTIQRTEQRDSAMYRCASSLAGGPSGNTGELFFGEGSRLTVL.

This clone was found a few times. The genes are TRBV7-6 and TRBJ2-5; 10 bases fit TRBD1. The CDR3 is made up of 14 amino acids. The ends lost 3 bases at V and 5 bases at J; junction bases unmatched: 3. Germline lookup yields CDR1 SGHVS and CDR2 FNYEAQ. CDR3 loop: CASSFTGQGETQYF. CDR3 in DNA: TGTGCCAGCAGCTTTACGGGACAGGGGGAGACCCAGTACTTC.

This chain connects TRBV9 to TRBJ1-1; tentative D call: TRBD1 (6 bases). Germline loops: CDR1 SGDLS, CDR2 YYNGEE. V gave up 4 bases and J gave up 2 bases, with 15 bases separating them. The CDR3 has 15 amino acids. The CDR3, as DNA: TGTGCCAGCAGCCCCAGAACAGGGAGCAACACTGAAGCTTTCTTT. Its protein is CASSPRTGSNTEAFF. Looking up the rest from reference TRBV9 and TRBJ1-1 gives the full variable domain: DSGVTQTPKHLITATGQRVTLRCSPRSGDLSVYWYQQSLDQGLQFLIQYYNGEERAKGNILERFSAQQFPDLHSELNLSSLELGDSALYFCASSPRTGSNTEAFFGQGTRLTVV.

The chain recombines TRBV4-3 with TRBJ1-4; 7 bases are a match to TRBD1. The V gene end was trimmed by 0 bases and the J gene end by 4 bases; junction bases not matched to a gene: 8. Germline V gene lookup returns CDR1 LGHNA and CDR2 YSLEER. There are 17 residues in the CDR3. The CDR3 spells CASSQDLKGQLNEKLFF. DNA for the CDR3: TGCGCCAGCAGCCAAGATCTGAAGGGACAGCTTAATGAAAAACTGTTTTTT.

The chain couples TRBV7-9 to TRBJ2-5, with 7 nucleotides matching TRBD2. Trimming took 6 bases from V and 2 from J; bases not matched to a gene: 6. Germline CDR1 SEHNR, CDR2 FQNEAQ (reference sequence). The CDR3 spans 14 residues. The CDR3: CASRGGLVQETQYF. CDR3 in DNA: TGTGCCAGCAGGGGGGGGTTGGTTCAAGAGACCCAGTACTTC.

The chain joins TRBV18 to TRBJ1-2; perhaps TRBD1 as D (6 bases). Germline V gives CDR1 KGHSH, CDR2 LQKENI. Trimming shortened V by 3 bases and J by 6 bases, and 8 bases separated the two germline ends. The CDR3 extends over 12 amino acids. In nucleotides, the CDR3 is TGTGCCAGCTCACCGACAGGCGATGGCTACACCTTC. Amino acid sequence: CASSPTGDGYTF.

This chain uses TRBV6-1 with TRBJ2-5; TRBD2 might be the D (5 bases). CDR3 length: 15 amino acids. Trimming cost V 7 bases and J 3 bases, with 18 bases left between them. Looked up from germline, CDR1 is MNHNS and CDR2 is SASEGT. The DNA for the CDR3 is TGTGCCAGCACCCCTAAGAGGGTTTTCGAAGAGACCCAGTACTTC. It encodes CASTPKRVFEETQYF.

This chain's CDR3 is CASSLAFDRLGTEAFF. The DNA of the CDR3 is TGTGCCAGCAGCTTAGCCTTCGACCGACTCGGCACTGAAGCTTTCTTT. The chain employs TRBV7-2 and TRBJ1-1; D gene ambiguous. Germline V lookup: CDR1 SGHTA, CDR2 FQGNSA. This CDR3 comprises 16 residues. Trimming shortened V by 0 bases and J by 4 bases, and 15 bases separated the two germline ends.

The CDR3 region has the DNA TGCAGCGTTGTAAGTCCAGGGGGCTATGGCTACACCTTC. This encodes CSVVSPGGYGYTF. The chain joins TRBV29-1 to TRBJ1-2, with 7 bases aligning to TRBD1. In germline, CDR1 is SQVTM, CDR2 ANQGSEA. The CDR3 contains 13 residues. The V gene end was trimmed by 4 bases and the J gene end by 4 bases; junction bases not matched to a gene: 6.

The chain links TRBV18 to TRBJ2-3, with TRBD2 matching 8 bases. Trimming removed 6 bases from V and 4 bases from J; junction bases left unmatched: 6. CDR1 is KGHSH, CDR2 LQKENI, per germline. The CDR3 has 14 residues. CDR3 amino acids: CASSAGTRSDTQYF. The CDR3 DNA follows: TGTGCCAGCTCCGCCGGGACTAGATCAGATACGCAGTATTTT.

The rearrangement links TRBV13 to TRBJ2-3, with 13 bases that match TRBD2. This CDR3 region has 15 residues. Germline lookup yields CDR1 PRHDT and CDR2 FYEKMQ (reference sequence). V shed 4 bases and J 6 bases; nucleotides not matched to a gene: 4. CDR3 residues: CASSYGTSGTDTQYF. For the CDR3, the DNA is TGTGCCAGCAGCTATGGGACTAGCGGGACGGATACGCAGTATTTT.

There are a few counts of this clone. The chain recombines TRBV21-1 with TRBJ1-2. TRBV21-1 is labeled a pseudogene. This CDR3 is 16 amino acids long. CDR3 in DNA: TGTGCCAGCAGCAAAGAGGTGGGGTTGAGGGTTGGGGGCTACACCTTC. This codes for CASSKEVGLRVGGYTF.

This clone appeared a few times. At one end the junction does not follow the germline gene, possibly because of a read error. The chain combines TRBV7-9 with TRBJ2-7; D unresolved. CDR1 is SEHNR and CDR2 is FQNEAQ in the germline V gene (reference sequence). This CDR3 is 13 amino acids long. CDR3 sequence reads: CSSSYTTIYEQYF. The CDR3, as DNA: TGTTCCAGCAGCTACACTACCATCTACGAGCAGTACTTC. Based on the CDR3 plus reference TRBV7-9 and TRBJ2-7, the full variable domain is DTGVSQNPRHKITKRGQNVTFRCDPISEHNRLYWYRQTLGQGPEFLTYFQNEAQLEKSRLLSDRFSAERPKGSFSTLEIQRTEQGDSAMYLCSSSYTTIYEQYFGPGTRLTVT.

The CDR3 DNA is TGTGCCAGCAGTTTAAACTCTGATCGCTATGGCTACACCTTC. It is translated as CASSLNSDRYGYTF. The chain employs TRBV28 and TRBJ1-2; the D is unclear. The V end lost 2 bases, the J end lost 4 bases, and 11 bases lay between the germline ends. Germline assignment: CDR1 MDHEN and CDR2 SYDVKM. This CDR3 has 14 residues.

The chain employs TRBV5-1 and TRBJ2-1; 13 bases agree with TRBD2. Unmatched junction bases numbered 3, after V lost 1 base and J lost 5 bases. Germline V CDR1 and CDR2: SGHRS, YFSETQ. The CDR3 extends over 16 amino acids. CDR3 amino acids: CASSLTSGGVDNEQFF. The CDR3 nucleotides read TGCGCCAGCAGCTTGACTAGCGGGGGGGTCGACAATGAGCAGTTCTTC.

CDR3 in DNA: TGTGCCAGCAGTGAAAGCTTGGCCCAGTACTTC. Its translation is CASSESLAQYF. The chain has TRBV2 and TRBJ2-5; D is undetermined. The CDR3 has 11 residues. In germline, CDR1 is SNHLY, CDR2 FYNNEI. Trimming pared 2 bases from V and 9 bases from J, leaving 7 bases between. Based on the CDR3 plus reference TRBV2 and TRBJ2-5, the full variable domain is EPEVTQTPSHQVTQMGQEVILRCVPISNHLYFYWYRQILGQKVEFLVSFYNNEISEKSEIFDDQFSVERPDGSNFTLKIRSTKLEDSAMYFCASSESLAQYFGPGTRLLVL.